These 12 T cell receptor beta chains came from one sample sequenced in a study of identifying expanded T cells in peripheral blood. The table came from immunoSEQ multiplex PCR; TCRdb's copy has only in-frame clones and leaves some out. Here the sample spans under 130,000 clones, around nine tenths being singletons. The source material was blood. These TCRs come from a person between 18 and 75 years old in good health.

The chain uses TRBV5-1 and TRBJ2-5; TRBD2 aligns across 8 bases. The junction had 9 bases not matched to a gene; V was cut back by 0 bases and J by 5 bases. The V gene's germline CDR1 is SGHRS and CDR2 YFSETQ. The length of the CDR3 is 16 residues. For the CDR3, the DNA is TGCGCCAGCAGCTTGGGACAGCGGGGGTTGGGGGAGACCCAGTACTTC. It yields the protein CASSLGQRGLGETQYF.

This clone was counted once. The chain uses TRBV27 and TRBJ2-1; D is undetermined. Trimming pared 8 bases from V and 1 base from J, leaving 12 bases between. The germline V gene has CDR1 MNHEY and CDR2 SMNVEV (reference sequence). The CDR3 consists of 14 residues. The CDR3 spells CASRTGPSYNEQFF. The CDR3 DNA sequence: TGTGCCAGCCGAACCGGGCCATCCTACAATGAGCAGTTCTTC.

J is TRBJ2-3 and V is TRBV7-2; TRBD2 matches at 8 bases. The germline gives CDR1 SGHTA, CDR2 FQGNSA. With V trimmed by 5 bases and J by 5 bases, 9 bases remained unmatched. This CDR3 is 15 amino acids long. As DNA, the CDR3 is TGTGCCAGCAGCACAACGGGACTAGTATTAGATACGCAGTATTTT. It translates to CASSTTGLVLDTQYF.

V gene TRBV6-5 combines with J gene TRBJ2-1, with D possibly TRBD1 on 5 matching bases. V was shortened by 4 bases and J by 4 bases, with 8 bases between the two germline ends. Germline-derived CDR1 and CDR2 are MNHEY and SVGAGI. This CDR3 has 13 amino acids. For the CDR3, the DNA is TGTGCCAGCAGTTCAAGACAGTACAATGAGCAGTTCTTC. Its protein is CASSSRQYNEQFF.

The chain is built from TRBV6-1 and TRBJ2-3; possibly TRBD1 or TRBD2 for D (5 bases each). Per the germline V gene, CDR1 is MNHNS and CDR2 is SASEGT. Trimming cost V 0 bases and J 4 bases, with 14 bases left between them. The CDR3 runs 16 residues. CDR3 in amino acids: CASSEAPGRLADTQYF. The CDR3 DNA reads TGTGCCAGCAGTGAAGCGCCGGGACGCCTGGCAGATACGCAGTATTTT.

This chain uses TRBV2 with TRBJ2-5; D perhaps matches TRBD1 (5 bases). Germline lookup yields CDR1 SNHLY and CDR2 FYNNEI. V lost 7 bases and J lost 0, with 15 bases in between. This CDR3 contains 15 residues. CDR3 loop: CASNERTQYQETQYF. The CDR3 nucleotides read TGTGCCAGCAACGAAAGGACACAGTACCAAGAGACCCAGTACTTC.

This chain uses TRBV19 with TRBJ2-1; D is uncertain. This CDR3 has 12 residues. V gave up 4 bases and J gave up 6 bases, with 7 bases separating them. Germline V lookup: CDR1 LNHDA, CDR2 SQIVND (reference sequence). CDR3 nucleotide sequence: TGTGCCAGTAGTAGGTTTGTCAATGAGCAGTTCTTC. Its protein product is CASSRFVNEQFF.

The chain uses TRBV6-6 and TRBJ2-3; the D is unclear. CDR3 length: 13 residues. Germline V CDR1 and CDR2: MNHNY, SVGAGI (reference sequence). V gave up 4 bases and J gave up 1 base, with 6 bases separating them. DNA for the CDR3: TGTGCCAGCAGTTCCACAGGCACAGATACGCAGTATTTT. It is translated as CASSSTGTDTQYF.

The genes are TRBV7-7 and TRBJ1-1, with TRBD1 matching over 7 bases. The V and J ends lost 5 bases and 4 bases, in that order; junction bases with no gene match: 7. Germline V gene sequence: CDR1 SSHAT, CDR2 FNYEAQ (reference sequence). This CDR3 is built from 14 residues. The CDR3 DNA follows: TGTGCCAGCAGCAAACAGGGGCCGGGCACTGAAGCTTTCTTT. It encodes CASSKQGPGTEAFF. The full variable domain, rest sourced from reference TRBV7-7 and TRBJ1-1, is GAGVSQSPRYKVTKRGQDVTLRCDPISSHATLYWYQQALGQGPEFLTYFNYEAQPDKSGLPSDRFSAERPEGSISTLTIQRTEQRDSAMYRCASSKQGPGTEAFFGQGTRLTVV.

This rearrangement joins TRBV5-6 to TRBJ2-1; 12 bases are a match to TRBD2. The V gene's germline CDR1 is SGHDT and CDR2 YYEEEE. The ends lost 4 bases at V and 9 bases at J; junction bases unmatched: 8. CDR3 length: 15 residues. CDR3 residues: CASSLGLAGWLEQFF. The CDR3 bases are TGTGCCAGCAGCCTAGGACTAGCGGGGTGGCTTGAGCAGTTCTTC.

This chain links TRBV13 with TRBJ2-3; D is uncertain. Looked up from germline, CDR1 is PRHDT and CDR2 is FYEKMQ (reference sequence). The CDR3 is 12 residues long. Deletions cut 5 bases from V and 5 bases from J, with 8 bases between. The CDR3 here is CASSRRLDTQYF. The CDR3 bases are TGTGCCAGCAGCCGAAGACTAGATACGCAGTATTTT.

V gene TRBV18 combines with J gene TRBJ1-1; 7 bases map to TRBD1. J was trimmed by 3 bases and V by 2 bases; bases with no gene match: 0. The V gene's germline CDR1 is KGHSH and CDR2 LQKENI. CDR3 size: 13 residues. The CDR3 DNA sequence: TGTGCCAGCTCACCAGACAGGGACACTGAAGCTTTCTTT. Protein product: CASSPDRDTEAFF.